This T cell receptor (beta chain) was profiled in a study of radiation and T cells in renal cell carcinoma (TCRdb year 2020). Study-level background: Samples were obtained from a clinical trial, in which 15 Gy stereotactic body radiation therapy was delivered to primary renal cell carcinomas and nephrectomy was performed 4 weeks later. In total, some 50 samples underwent TCR beta sequencing: 25 or so tumors plus 27 peripheral blood samples. In the approximately 53 samples combined, 4 million to 5 million unique CDR3 nucleotide sequences were found, encoding about 2.7 million unique CDR3 amino acid sequences. Findings and caveats that apply to the study as a whole: Dynamics of the blood repertoire were not tracked past 4 weeks after treatment. Because pretreatment tumor biopsies were not available, the baseline intratumoral presence of clonotypes could not be determined. Because the trial had a single-armed design, the trial could not examine how radiation dose or scheduling affected the TCR repertoire. In blood, the top tumor clonotypes increased from baseline to 2 weeks after radiation and then shrank by 4 weeks, which suggests a temporary expansion of tumor-resident clones.

Following the manufacturer's recommendations, the immunoSEQ kit was used to generate TCR beta libraries from genomic DNA. To prepare the libraries, a first multiplex PCR with proprietary primers was run, followed by a second PCR that added unique barcodes, and a bead cleanup was done after each round. A positive control reaction and a negative control reaction, both provided in the kit, were run with every batch of samples. The final libraries underwent checking on an Agilent 4200 TapeStation D1000 ScreenTape, volumetric pooling, and quantification by qPCR. An Illumina NextSeq500 fitted with a MidOutput 150-cycle cartridge performed the sequencing, running 156 Read1 cycles and 15 Index1 cycles with the kit's custom primers. The pooled library was loaded at 0.8 to 1 pM, and about 20% PhiX control was spiked in. As for the authors' bioinformatics: The vendor-processed data were analyzed in R, and a clonotype was defined as all T cells that share the same CDR3 nucleotide sequence. For clone abundance analyses, frequencies were normalized to the 10,000 most abundant clones in each sample. Before analysis, public T cell clones were removed, and these numbered fewer than six per sample on average. Tumor-enriched and baseline blood-enriched clonotypes were defined by at least a 32-fold difference in abundance between compartments. A beta-binomial differential abundance model was used to identify clonotypes that expanded or contracted between blood time points. Tumor-blood repertoire similarity was measured with the Baroni-Urbani and Buser coefficient, and groups were compared using two-tailed Wilcoxon tests in R. Entries here come from immuneACCESS through TCRdb and include only in-frame sequences with V and J called. Some clones fail to appear in such tables; in the studies checked, an unresolved V gene covers under half of the shortfall, and the cause of the remainder is unknown. V and J calls and clone size are those listed in that table; D and trimming were worked out from the DNA. In this sample the table shows approximately 110,000 clones, 82% of which occur a single time. Around 3% of the sample belongs to the ten largest clones.

The time point label corresponds to: baseline pretreatment blood. What the treatment or condition label conveys for this sample: 15 Gy SBRT to primary tumor, nephrectomy 4 weeks later. To follow tumor-enriched clonotypes, peripheral blood was collected serially from radiation-treated patients at baseline and again at 2 weeks and 4 weeks after SBRT. All patients had renal cell carcinoma with clear cell pathology. The QIAamp DNA Blood Mini Kit (Qiagen) was used to prepare genomic DNA for TCR sequencing. Samples were included in the analyses only if all quality control checks were passed. In the germline V gene, CDR1 corresponds to SGHTA and CDR2 to FQGTGA. The junction shows trimming of 1 base on V and 5 bases on J, plus 11 bases between the germline ends. The CDR3 runs 15 amino acids, cysteine and phenylalanine included. Only CDR3 DNA remains: 45 bases, in frame from the first base. A note on this clone: This receptor's antigen is unknown. No qualities accompany the bases; no much larger clone lies one base away.

The receptor was derived from a woman in her sixties with renal cell carcinoma. The chain is made from TRBV7-3 and TRBJ1-4, with TRBD1 tentatively as D gene (6 bases match). Material: blood, obtained from a patient whose treatment included radiotherapy and nephrectomy. The DNA reads TGTGCCAGCAGCTTAAACGGACAGAAAAATGAAAAACTGTTTTTT. Translated, it gives CASSLNGQKNEKLFF.